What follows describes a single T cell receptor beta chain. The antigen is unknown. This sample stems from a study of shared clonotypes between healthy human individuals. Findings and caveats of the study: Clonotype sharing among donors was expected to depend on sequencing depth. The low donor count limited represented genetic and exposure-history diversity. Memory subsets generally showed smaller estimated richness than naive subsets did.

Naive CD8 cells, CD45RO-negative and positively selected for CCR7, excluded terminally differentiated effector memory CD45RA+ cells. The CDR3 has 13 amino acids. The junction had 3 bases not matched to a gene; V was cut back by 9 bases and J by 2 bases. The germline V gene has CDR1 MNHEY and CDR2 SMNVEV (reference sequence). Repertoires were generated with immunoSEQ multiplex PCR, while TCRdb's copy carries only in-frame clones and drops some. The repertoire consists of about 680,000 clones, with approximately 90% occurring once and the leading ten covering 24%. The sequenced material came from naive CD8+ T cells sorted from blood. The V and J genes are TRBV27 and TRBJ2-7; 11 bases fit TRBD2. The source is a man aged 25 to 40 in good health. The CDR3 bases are TGTGCCAGTAGCGGGAGGGTAACCTACGAGCAGTACTTC. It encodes CASSGRVTYEQYF.